This TCR beta chain was obtained from a study of blood T cell repertoires in COVID-19. Study background: PBMCs, B-cell-depleted T cells, or T cells were the source of the cDNA or gDNA that made up the material.

How the authors handled the data: Estimated nucleated cell counts came from reference gene primer amplification. Assay used: immunoSEQ multiplex PCR; TCRdb lists only in-frame clones, some missing. V and J calls and clone size follow that table, whereas D and trimming were derived from the DNA. The table records under 150,000 clones, about 80% of them present only once. The receptor's source is a man in his 70s with active or convalescent COVID-19. Sequencing used peripheral blood.

The CDR3 loop is CASSPGTSGSADTQYF. The CDR3 DNA sequence: TGTGCCAGCAGCCCCGGGACTAGCGGGAGTGCAGATACGCAGTATTTT. V usage is TRBV9 and J usage is TRBJ2-3, with 14 bases that match TRBD2. The V segment lost 4 bases and the J segment 4 bases; nucleotides outside the gene matches: 5. The CDR3 has 16 residues. CDR1 SGDLS and CDR2 YYNGEE come from the germline V gene.